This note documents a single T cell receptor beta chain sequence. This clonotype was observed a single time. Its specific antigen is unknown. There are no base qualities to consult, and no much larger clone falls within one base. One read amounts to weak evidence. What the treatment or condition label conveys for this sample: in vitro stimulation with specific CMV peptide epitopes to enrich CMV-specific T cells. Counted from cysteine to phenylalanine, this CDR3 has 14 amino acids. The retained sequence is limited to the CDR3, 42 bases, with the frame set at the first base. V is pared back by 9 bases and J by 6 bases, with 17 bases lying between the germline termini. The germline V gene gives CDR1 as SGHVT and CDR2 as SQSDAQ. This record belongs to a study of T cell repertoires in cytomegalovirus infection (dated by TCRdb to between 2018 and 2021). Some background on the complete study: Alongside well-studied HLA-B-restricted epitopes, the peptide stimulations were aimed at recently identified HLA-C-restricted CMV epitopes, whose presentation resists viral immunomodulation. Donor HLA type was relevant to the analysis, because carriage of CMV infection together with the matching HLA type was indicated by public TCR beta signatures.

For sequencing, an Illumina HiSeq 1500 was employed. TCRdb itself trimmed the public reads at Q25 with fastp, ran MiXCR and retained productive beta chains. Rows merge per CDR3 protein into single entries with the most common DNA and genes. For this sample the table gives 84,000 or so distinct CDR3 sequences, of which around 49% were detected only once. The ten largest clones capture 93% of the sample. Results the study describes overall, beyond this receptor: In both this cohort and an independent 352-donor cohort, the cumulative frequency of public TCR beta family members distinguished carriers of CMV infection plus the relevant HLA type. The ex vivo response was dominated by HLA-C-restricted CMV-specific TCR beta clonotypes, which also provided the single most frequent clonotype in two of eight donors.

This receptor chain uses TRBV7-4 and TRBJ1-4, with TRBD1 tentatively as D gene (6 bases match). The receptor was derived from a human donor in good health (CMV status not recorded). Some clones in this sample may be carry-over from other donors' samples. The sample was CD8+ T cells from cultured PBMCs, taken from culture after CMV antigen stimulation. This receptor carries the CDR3 CASLRGGTDEKLFF. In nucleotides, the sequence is TGTGCCAGTCTGAGGGGGGGTACCGATGAAAAACTGTTTTTT.